The rows below give T cell receptor beta chains drawn from one sample of a study of CD8+CD57+ T cells in acquired aplastic anemia. Each CDR3 protein is one row after TCRdb ran MiXCR on the reads. The sample lists roughly 160,000 distinct CDR3 sequences; over 70% were seen once. Sequenced: sorted CD4+, CD8+, or CD8+CD57+ T cells (not recorded which) from PBMCs. These receptor sequences come from a human donor with aplastic anemia. Each CDR3 is given with its conserved first and last residue. The D gene is left open where the match is weak. Not all rows give a size; the values are once, few, many and, for expanded clones, a class.

j_gene: TRBJ2-2
d_gene: -
v_gene: TRBV6-4
abundance: many
CDR3nt: TGTGCCAGCAGTGATGAGGACACCGGGGAGCTGTTTTTT
CDR3aa: CASSDEDTGELFF

j_gene: TRBJ1-1
d_gene: -
v_gene: TRBV9
abundance: -
CDR3nt: TGTGCCAGCAGCGCGCGGACAATCGGGTACACTGAAGCTTTCTTT
CDR3aa: CASSARTIGYTEAFF

j_gene: TRBJ2-7
d_gene: TRBD2
v_gene: TRBV6-6
abundance: -
CDR3nt: TGTGCCAGCAGGACTAGCGGAGCCTACGAGCAGTACTTC
CDR3aa: CASRTSGAYEQYF

j_gene: TRBJ2-7
d_gene: TRBD2
v_gene: TRBV5-6
abundance: -
CDR3nt: TGTGCCAGCAGCTGGACTAGCGGGATATACGAGCAGTACTTC
CDR3aa: CASSWTSGIYEQYF

j_gene: TRBJ1-6
d_gene: -
v_gene: TRBV5-1
abundance: -
CDR3nt: TGTGCCAGCAGCTTTCGGGGTGATTCACCCCTCCACTTT
CDR3aa: CASSFRGDSPLHF

j_gene: TRBJ1-1
d_gene: TRBD1
v_gene: TRBV10-3
abundance: once
CDR3nt: TGTGCCATCAGTGTGGGGACAGGGCCGACGAACACTGAAGCTTCCTTT
CDR3aa: CAISVGTGPTNTEASF

j_gene: TRBJ2-5
d_gene: TRBD1
v_gene: TRBV2
abundance: -
CDR3nt: TGTGCCAGCAGTGAGGGACAGGGGGCGGGGGAGACCCAGTACTTC
CDR3aa: CASSEGQGAGETQYF

j_gene: TRBJ2-7
d_gene: -
v_gene: TRBV7-9
abundance: -
CDR3nt: TGTGCCAGCAGTCCGACCGGGACACCCTACGAGCAGTACTTC
CDR3aa: CASSPTGTPYEQYF

j_gene: TRBJ1-2
d_gene: -
v_gene: TRBV7-9
abundance: -
CDR3nt: TGTGCCAGCAGTGATGGCTATGGCTACACCTTC
CDR3aa: CASSDGYGYTF

j_gene: TRBJ1-2
d_gene: TRBD1
v_gene: TRBV7-3
abundance: few
CDR3nt: TGTGCCAGCAGCGAGACGGGACAGGGGTATGGCTACACCTTC
CDR3aa: CASSETGQGYGYTF

j_gene: TRBJ1-6
d_gene: -
v_gene: TRBV10-2
abundance: few
CDR3nt: TGCGCCAGCAGTGAAAGGGGCCAGGCAAGTCGGTCACCCCTCCACTTT
CDR3aa: CASSERGQASRSPLHF

j_gene: TRBJ2-7
d_gene: TRBD2
v_gene: TRBV20-1
abundance: -
CDR3nt: TGCAGTGCACCCGCCCCCACTAGCGGGGGGACTTACGAGCAGTACTTC
CDR3aa: CSAPAPTSGGTYEQYF

j_gene: TRBJ1-2
d_gene: TRBD1
v_gene: TRBV7-9
abundance: -
CDR3nt: TGTGCCAGCAGCTCCTGGACAGGGACCCATGGCTACACCTTC
CDR3aa: CASSSWTGTHGYTF

j_gene: TRBJ2-5
d_gene: TRBD1
v_gene: TRBV24-1
abundance: few
CDR3nt: TGTGCCACCAGTAACTCCAGACAGGGGCAAGAGACCCAGTACTTC
CDR3aa: CATSNSRQGQETQYF

j_gene: TRBJ2-3
d_gene: -
v_gene: TRBV9
abundance: -
CDR3nt: TGTGCCAGCAGCTCAGAGGGAAAGGGTACGCAGTATTTT
CDR3aa: CASSSEGKGTQYF

j_gene: TRBJ1-1
d_gene: TRBD1
v_gene: TRBV5-6
abundance: once
CDR3nt: TGTGCCAGCAGCTTATTCCGTGGACAGGGTTTGATCACTGAAGCTTTCTTT
CDR3aa: CASSLFRGQGLITEAFF

j_gene: TRBJ2-3
d_gene: TRBD2
v_gene: TRBV7-3
abundance: -
CDR3nt: TGTGCCAGCAGCCAGTGGCGGGAGGGCACAGATACGCAGTATTTT
CDR3aa: CASSQWREGTDTQYF

j_gene: TRBJ1-2
d_gene: -
v_gene: TRBV20-1
abundance: once
CDR3nt: TGCAGCACTGGAGGGGAGGGGACCTATGGCTACACCTTC
CDR3aa: CSTGGEGTYGYTF

j_gene: TRBJ2-7
d_gene: -
v_gene: TRBV27
abundance: -
CDR3nt: TGTGCCAGCAGTTTATTGGACGGATCCTACGAGCAGTACTTC
CDR3aa: CASSLLDGSYEQYF

j_gene: TRBJ2-3
d_gene: -
v_gene: TRBV19
abundance: -
CDR3nt: TGTGCCAGTAGTACCCAGGGGGGGACAGATACGCAGTATTTT
CDR3aa: CASSTQGGTDTQYF

j_gene: TRBJ2-5
d_gene: TRBD1
v_gene: TRBV7-9
abundance: few
CDR3nt: TGTGCCAGCAGCCGAGGGACAGCCTTACAAGAGACCCAGTACTTC
CDR3aa: CASSRGTALQETQYF

j_gene: TRBJ2-3
d_gene: TRBD2
v_gene: TRBV7-9
abundance: -
CDR3nt: TGTGCCAGCAGCTTACTCGGGACTAGTGGCTCAGATACGCAGTATTTT
CDR3aa: CASSLLGTSGSDTQYF

j_gene: TRBJ2-5
d_gene: TRBD1
v_gene: TRBV25-1
abundance: -
CDR3nt: TGTGCCAGCAGTGAAGGGGGGACAGGGAGGGTGGAGACCCAGTACTTC
CDR3aa: CASSEGGTGRVETQYF

j_gene: TRBJ2-1
d_gene: -
v_gene: TRBV7-3
abundance: -
CDR3nt: TGTGCCAGCAGCTTAACAGGAGGGGCACATGAGCAGTTCTTC
CDR3aa: CASSLTGGAHEQFF

j_gene: TRBJ2-3
d_gene: -
v_gene: TRBV20-1
abundance: -
CDR3nt: TGCAGTGCTCGGCCGGGCTTAGATACGCAGTATTTT
CDR3aa: CSARPGLDTQYF

j_gene: TRBJ1-6
d_gene: -
v_gene: TRBV3-1
abundance: -
CDR3nt: TGTGCCAGCAGCCAAGAGTATACAACGGGTTCACCCCTCCACTTT
CDR3aa: CASSQEYTTGSPLHF

j_gene: TRBJ2-2
d_gene: TRBD2
v_gene: TRBV2
abundance: -
CDR3nt: TGTGCCAGCATGGCCACTAGCGGGGGGGGGGAGCTGTTTTTT
CDR3aa: CASMATSGGGELFF

j_gene: TRBJ1-6
d_gene: TRBD1
v_gene: TRBV7-9
abundance: -
CDR3nt: TGTGCCAGCAGCCAAGGAGGGGGCGCCGCGGATTCACCCCTCCACTTT
CDR3aa: CASSQGGGAADSPLHF

j_gene: TRBJ1-4
d_gene: -
v_gene: TRBV4-2
abundance: -
CDR3nt: TGTGCCAGCAGCCAAGATCGTGGTGCAACTAATGAAAAACTGTTTTTT
CDR3aa: CASSQDRGATNEKLFF

j_gene: TRBJ2-2
d_gene: -
v_gene: TRBV7-9
abundance: -
CDR3nt: TGTGCCAGCAGCCTCATCCAGGGTACGGGGGAGCTGTTTTTT
CDR3aa: CASSLIQGTGELFF

j_gene: TRBJ1-4
d_gene: -
v_gene: TRBV12-3/TRBV12-4
abundance: many
CDR3nt: TGTGCCAGCAGTTTATCGATTCGGGGGAGTGAAAAACTGTTTTTT
CDR3aa: CASSLSIRGSEKLFF

j_gene: TRBJ2-3
d_gene: -
v_gene: TRBV20-1
abundance: -
CDR3nt: TGCAGTGCTGGGCGGGACTCTGAAGAACCTAGCACAGATACGCAGTATTTT
CDR3aa: CSAGRDSEEPSTDTQYF

j_gene: TRBJ1-5
d_gene: TRBD1
v_gene: TRBV15
abundance: few
CDR3nt: TGTGCCACCAGCAGAGTTCGGACAGGGAGGAGTTTGGCCCAGCATTTT
CDR3aa: CATSRVRTGRSLAQHF

j_gene: TRBJ2-2
d_gene: TRBD2
v_gene: TRBV7-3
abundance: -
CDR3nt: TGTGCCAGCAGGGACGGGGGGGCCGGGGAGCTGTTTTTT
CDR3aa: CASRDGGAGELFF

j_gene: TRBJ2-3
d_gene: TRBD1
v_gene: TRBV2
abundance: few
CDR3nt: TGTGCCAGCGGACAGGGGGCAGCAGATACGCAGTATTTT
CDR3aa: CASGQGAADTQYF

j_gene: TRBJ2-7
d_gene: -
v_gene: TRBV6-5
abundance: -
CDR3nt: TGTGCCAGCAGCGCGAGACAGGCCGAAGAGCAGTACTTC
CDR3aa: CASSARQAEEQYF

j_gene: TRBJ2-7
d_gene: -
v_gene: TRBV19
abundance: once
CDR3nt: TGTGCCAGTAGAGAGGGGGGTCGCTACGAGCAGTACTTC
CDR3aa: CASREGGRYEQYF

j_gene: TRBJ1-1
d_gene: -
v_gene: TRBV12-3/TRBV12-4
abundance: -
CDR3nt: TGTGCCAGCAGTTTCACAGGGAGTGAAGCTTTCTTT
CDR3aa: CASSFTGSEAFF

j_gene: TRBJ2-7
d_gene: -
v_gene: TRBV25-1
abundance: -
CDR3nt: TGTGCCAGCAGTGAATTCAGAGGGACCTACGAGCAGTACTTC
CDR3aa: CASSEFRGTYEQYF

j_gene: TRBJ2-5
d_gene: -
v_gene: TRBV7-9
abundance: once
CDR3nt: TGTGCCAGCAGAGATACAAGGAAAAAAGGGGAGACCCAGTACTTC
CDR3aa: CASRDTRKKGETQYF

j_gene: TRBJ2-3
d_gene: -
v_gene: TRBV7-3
abundance: -
CDR3nt: TGTGCCAGCCGGGAGCGGTCTACAGATACGCAGTATTTT
CDR3aa: CASRERSTDTQYF